Sequencing of this TCR beta chain was carried out in a study of T-cell reconstitution after alpha-beta-depleted transplantation in children. Unique molecular identifiers were incorporated when the TCRbeta library was constructed. TCRdb reanalysed the PCR reads using MiXCR and keeps one entry per CDR3 protein. The profile shows 670,000 or so distinct CDR3 sequences, around 13% of them singletons. This clonotype was detected a few times. Antigen: not known. Study-level findings and limits: Hyperexpanded clones declined; after one year, newly produced T cells mostly supplied diversity. About two months after transplant, alpha-beta T cells reportedly came from several hundred expanded graft clones.

CDR1 is MNHEY, CDR2 SMNVEV, per germline (reference sequence). The CDR3 is 12 residues long. V dropped 5 bases and J dropped 5 bases, with 8 bases sitting between them. This specimen consisted of PBMCs, obtained before TCRalphabeta/CD19-depleted stem cell transplant. The J gene is TRBJ2-3, the V gene TRBV27; D is uncertain. The clonotype comes from a girl aged 2 to 9 with congenital amegakaryocytic thrombocytopenia, due to receive a stem cell transplant. In DNA form, the CDR3 reads TGTGCCAGCAGTGGCCTCCGAGATACGCAGTATTTT. Translated: CASSGLRDTQYF.